The 29 T cell receptor beta chains below come from one sample, sequenced in a study of blood T cell repertoires in COVID-19. Sequencing used immunoSEQ multiplex PCR; TCRdb keeps in-frame clones, though not all of them. Here the sample spans approximately 150,000 clones, 75% to 90% being singletons. The source material was peripheral blood. The receptors derive from a man aged 70-80 years who had recovered from COVID-19.

The rearrangement joins TRBV9 to TRBJ2-3, with 15 nucleotides matching TRBD2. The CDR3 is made up of 16 amino acids. Unmatched junction bases numbered 5, after V lost 4 bases and J lost 5 bases. Germline-derived CDR1 and CDR2 are SGDLS and YYNGEE. CDR3: CASSPGLAGGVDTQYF. CDR3 sequence (DNA): TGTGCCAGCAGCCCTGGACTAGCGGGAGGGGTAGATACGCAGTATTTT.

CDR3 nucleotide sequence: TGTGCCAGCAGTCATCTTGTATATCGGAGGGTTACACACAATGAGCAGTTCTTC. Translating it yields CASSHLVYRRVTHNEQFF. J is TRBJ2-1 and V is TRBV6-2 or TRBV6-3; TRBD2 is a possible D gene (6 bases). Per the germline V gene, CDR1 is MNHEY and CDR2 is SVGEGT. The CDR3 consists of 18 residues. The V end lost 5 bases, the J end lost 5 bases, and 25 bases lay between the germline ends.

The chain couples TRBV30 to TRBJ1-5, with 7 positions matching TRBD1. The trim removed 5 bases at V and 0 bases at J, leaving 16 bases unmatched. This CDR3 has 18 amino acids. The germline gives CDR1 GTSNPN, CDR2 SVGIG (reference sequence). CDR3 DNA: TGTGCCTGGGAGAAGGGGGACAGTCTACGGAATAGCAATCAGCCCCAGCATTTT. It yields the protein CAWEKGDSLRNSNQPQHF.

The CDR3 sequence: CARVGLASYNEQFF. CDR3 nucleotide sequence: TGCGCCAGGGTGGGACTAGCCTCCTACAATGAGCAGTTCTTC. The chain employs TRBV10-1 and TRBJ2-1; TRBD2 aligns across 9 bases. V dropped 9 bases and J dropped 0; count of bases not matched to a gene: 3. CDR1 and CDR2 from the germline V gene are WNHNN and SYGVQD (reference sequence). The CDR3 covers 14 residues.

V usage is TRBV2 and J usage is TRBJ2-3; 10 bases map to TRBD2. The CDR3 is made up of 15 amino acids. V was clipped by 6 bases and J by 2 bases; unmatched bases: 5. Germline CDR1 SNHLY, CDR2 FYNNEI. The CDR3 sequence: CASRAGLADTDTQYF. The CDR3 DNA reads TGTGCCAGCAGGGCCGGACTAGCGGACACAGATACGCAGTATTTT.

The V and J genes are TRBV5-6 and TRBJ1-2; 9 nucleotides match TRBD1. CDR1 SGHDT and CDR2 YYEEEE come from the germline V gene. J gave up 8 bases and V 6 bases, and 14 bases lay outside the gene matches. The CDR3 is 15 amino acids. The CDR3 DNA follows: TGTGCCAGCACCCCAGGGTGGGGGACAGGGATCGGCTACACCTTC. This sequence encodes CASTPGWGTGIGYTF.

The chain combines TRBV18 with TRBJ1-1, with D uncertain. The CDR3 is made up of 12 amino acids. The V gene's germline CDR1 is KGHSH and CDR2 LQKENI. V shed 4 bases and J shed 1 base, with 4 bases lying between them. The CDR3 region is CASSQRNTEAFF. The DNA of the CDR3 is TGTGCCAGCTCACAGAGGAACACTGAAGCTTTCTTT.

The V gene is TRBV10-3, the J gene TRBJ2-2; 14 bases are shared with TRBD2. V was pared by 3 bases and J by 5 bases, with 8 bases of the junction left unmatched. The CDR3 is 18 residues long. The germline gives CDR1 ENHRY, CDR2 SYGVKD. CDR3 nucleotides: TGTGCCATCAGTGAATGGGGGACTAGCGGGAGAAGGACCGGGGAGCTGTTTTTT. This codes for CAISEWGTSGRRTGELFF.

The chain's CDR3 is CASSEGGGRRRNTEAFF. The CDR3 DNA follows: TGTGCCAGCAGTGAAGGCGGGGGACGGAGACGGAACACTGAAGCTTTCTTT. V gene TRBV6-1 combines with J gene TRBJ1-1, with D possibly being TRBD1 (5 bases). V was shortened by 1 base and J by 1 base, with 16 bases between the two germline ends. The CDR3 sequence is 17 residues long. Germline CDR1 and CDR2: MNHNS and SASEGT.

The genes are TRBV5-1 and TRBJ2-7; tentative D call: TRBD2 (5 bases). In germline, CDR1 is SGHRS, CDR2 YFSETQ. Trimming removed 3 bases from V and 0 bases from J, with 13 bases in between. CDR3 length: 15 amino acids. The CDR3 loop reads CASSSLWESSYEQYF. Here the CDR3 DNA reads TGCGCCAGCAGCTCACTTTGGGAGAGCTCCTACGAGCAGTACTTC.

This clone was seen a handful of times. This chain uses TRBV14 with TRBJ1-2; TRBD1 matches 7 bases. Losses at the gene ends were 1 base for V and 4 bases for J; bases not matched to a gene: 9. The CDR3 loop spans 16 amino acids. The germline V gene encodes CDR1 SGHDN and CDR2 FVKESK. CDR3 loop: CASSQALSKGAYGYTF. In DNA form, the CDR3 reads TGTGCCAGCAGCCAAGCCCTTTCGAAGGGGGCCTATGGCTACACCTTC.

The chain's CDR3 is CASTEGLRQGLETQYF. CDR3 nucleotide sequence: TGTGCCAGCACGGAGGGTCTACGACAGGGGTTAGAGACCCAGTACTTC. This sequence joins TRBV11-2 and TRBJ2-5, with 8 bases matching TRBD1. Losses at the gene ends were 7 bases for V and 4 bases for J; bases not matched to a gene: 14. The CDR3 extends over 16 amino acids. The germline CDR1 and CDR2 sequences are SGHAT and FQNNGV.

This chain uses TRBV27 with TRBJ2-7, with a possible D match to TRBD2 (6 bases). In germline, CDR1 is MNHEY, CDR2 SMNVEV (reference sequence). The CDR3 runs to 13 residues. Trimming removed 6 bases at V and 0 bases at J, with 9 bases between. The CDR3 here is CASRRDGSYEQYF. The CDR3 DNA reads TGTGCCAGCAGGCGGGACGGCTCCTACGAGCAGTACTTC.

This sequence joins TRBV9 and TRBJ2-5, with TRBD2 matching 12 bases. V gave up 7 bases and J gave up 5 bases; unmatched junction bases: 6. Germline V gene sequence: CDR1 SGDLS, CDR2 YYNGEE. This CDR3 is built from 14 residues. This CDR3 reads CASATSGSAETQYF. CDR3 DNA sequence: TGTGCCAGCGCGACTAGCGGGAGTGCGGAGACCCAGTACTTC.

J is TRBJ2-7 and V is TRBV6-5; 12 positions match TRBD2. V was clipped by 6 bases and J by 3 bases; unmatched bases: 6. The CDR3 totals 15 residues. Germline V lookup: CDR1 MNHEY, CDR2 SVGAGI. The CDR3 nucleotides read TGTGCCAGCAGACCGAGACTAGCGGGGGACTACGAGCAGTACTTC. It codes for CASRPRLAGDYEQYF.

CDR3 DNA sequence: TGTGCCATCAGTGATGGACTAGCGGGGGGGGATGAGCAGTTCTTC. It codes for CAISDGLAGGDEQFF. The chain carries TRBV10-3 and TRBJ2-1, with 15 nucleotides matching TRBD2. The junction had 2 bases not matched to a gene; V was cut back by 3 bases and J by 8 bases. This CDR3 comprises 15 residues. Germline V gene data show CDR1 as ENHRY and CDR2 as SYGVKD.

The rearrangement uses TRBV6-5 and TRBJ2-7; TRBD1 aligns across 8 bases. The CDR3 is 13 amino acids. The germline V gene has CDR1 MNHEY and CDR2 SVGAGI. Trimming removed 6 bases from V and 6 bases from J; junction bases left unmatched: 7. The CDR3 nucleotides read TGTGCCAGCAGGGGGGACAGGAGTCGCGAGCAGTACTTC. It yields the protein CASRGDRSREQYF.

The chain is built from TRBV7-8 and TRBJ2-1; D gene ambiguous. The CDR3 consists of 14 residues. Trimming stripped 4 bases from V and 9 bases from J, with 16 bases between. In germline, CDR1 is SGHVS, CDR2 FQNEAQ. CDR3 sequence reads: CASSSRLGSSEQFF. The CDR3 DNA sequence: TGTGCCAGCAGCTCACGGCTGGGCTCCAGTGAGCAGTTCTTC.

The chain joins TRBV9 to TRBJ2-7, with 8 bases lining up with TRBD2. V lost 2 bases to trimming and J lost 4 bases; unmatched junction nucleotides: 5. The CDR3 spans 14 residues. Germline V lookup: CDR1 SGDLS, CDR2 YYNGEE. CDR3 DNA sequence: TGTGCCAGCAGCGTTAGCGGGAAGGGTTACGAGCAGTACTTC. It yields the protein CASSVSGKGYEQYF.

The chain has TRBV6-5 and TRBJ1-5; 9 bases are a match to TRBD1. Germline loops: CDR1 MNHEY, CDR2 SVGAGI. The V segment lost 5 bases and the J segment 7 bases; nucleotides outside the gene matches: 9. There are 15 residues in the CDR3. In DNA, the CDR3 is TGTGCCAGCAGTATCTCCGGGACAGGGAAACAGCCCCAGCATTTT. Its protein is CASSISGTGKQPQHF.

The chain combines TRBV18 with TRBJ1-3; D is ambiguous. Deletions cut 2 bases from V and 0 bases from J, with 8 bases between. This CDR3 region has 15 residues. The germline V gene has CDR1 KGHSH and CDR2 LQKENI. The CDR3 here is CASSPNTVSGNTIYF. DNA of the CDR3: TGTGCCAGCTCACCAAACACCGTCTCTGGAAACACCATATATTTT.

This clone was seen once. The chain has TRBV3-1 (or the pseudogene TRBV3-2) and TRBJ1-2; 7 bases map to TRBD1. CDR1 is LGHDT and CDR2 is YNNKEL in the germline V gene (reference sequence). The CDR3 has 16 amino acids. The J segment lost 6 bases and the V segment lost 0 bases, leaving 10 bases of the junction unmatched. DNA of the CDR3: TGTGCCAGCAGCCAAGATCCGACAGGGTTTCCAAATGGCTACACCTTC. Its translation is CASSQDPTGFPNGYTF.

The chain is built from TRBV7-2 and TRBJ1-3, with 7 nucleotides matching TRBD1. With V trimmed by 1 base and J by 3 bases, 6 bases remained unmatched. The CDR3 loop spans 16 amino acids. Germline CDR1 reads SGHTA; CDR2 reads FQGNSA. The CDR3 reads CASSLGPTGVGNTIYF. CDR3 bases: TGTGCCAGCAGCTTAGGCCCCACAGGGGTTGGAAACACCATATATTTT. Together with reference TRBV7-2 and TRBJ1-3, the CDR3 gives the full variable domain: GAGVSQSPSNKVTEKGKDVELRCDPISGHTALYWYRQSLGQGLEFLIYFQGNSAPDKSGLPSDRFSAERTGGSVSTLTIQRTQQEDSAVYLCASSLGPTGVGNTIYFGEGSWLTVV.

In its sample, this clone was seen a few times. The CDR3 region has the DNA TGTGCCAGCAGTGGGACTAGCGGTACGAGGGAGTACTTC. This translates into CASSGTSGTREYF. The genes are TRBV6-2 or TRBV6-3 and TRBJ2-7; TRBD2 matches 11 bases. This CDR3 contains 13 residues. V lost 5 bases to trimming and J lost 11 bases; unmatched junction nucleotides: 8. The germline V gene has CDR1 MNHEY and CDR2 SVGEGT.

The table lists this clone with a count of one. This chain uses TRBV10-3 with TRBJ1-2, with 7 bases aligning to TRBD1. The CDR3 is 14 residues long. V lost 0 bases and J lost 6; bases outside the gene matches: 4. The germline CDR1 and CDR2 sequences are ENHRY and SYGVKD. The CDR3 spells CAISESRTGNGYTF. In DNA, the CDR3 is TGTGCCATCAGTGAGTCGAGGACAGGCAATGGCTACACCTTC.

The chain combines TRBV28 with TRBJ2-7; 11 bases agree with TRBD1. This CDR3 spans 15 amino acids. After removal of 6 bases from V and 5 bases from J, the junction contained 9 bases not matched to a gene. CDR1 is MDHEN and CDR2 is SYDVKM in the germline V gene. This CDR3 is CASSRPGQGVHEQYF. CDR3 DNA: TGTGCCAGCAGCCGCCCGGGACAGGGGGTCCACGAGCAGTACTTC.

V gene TRBV19 combines with J gene TRBJ2-7, with TRBD2 matching over 7 bases. The CDR3 runs to 17 residues. The junction had 19 bases not matched to a gene; V was cut back by 7 bases and J by 4 bases. The V gene's germline CDR1 is LNHDA and CDR2 SQIVND (reference sequence). The CDR3 sequence: CASTPPHRTSLLYEQYF. CDR3 bases: TGTGCCAGTACCCCACCTCACCGGACTAGTCTGTTGTACGAGCAGTACTTC.

The chain links TRBV24-1 to TRBJ2-7; 7 bases align to TRBD1. The ends lost 4 bases at V and 2 bases at J; junction bases unmatched: 7. The CDR3 length is 15 residues. The V gene's germline CDR1 is KGHDR and CDR2 SFDVKD. This CDR3 reads CATSDPGTETYEQYF. The CDR3 DNA reads TGTGCCACCAGTGACCCCGGGACAGAGACCTACGAGCAGTACTTC.

The chain couples TRBV5-1 to TRBJ2-7, with 13 nucleotides matching TRBD2. Losses at the gene ends were 4 bases for V and 8 bases for J; bases not matched to a gene: 15. Per the germline V gene, CDR1 is SGHRS and CDR2 is YFSETQ. This CDR3 comprises 17 residues. The DNA for the CDR3 is TGCGCCAGCAGCCAGAGGGACCAGACTAGCGGGAGGACGAAGCAGTACTTC. Translation: CASSQRDQTSGRTKQYF.